A single sample is the source of the 5 T cell receptor beta chains below, sequenced in a study of blood T cells in healthy people across ages. PCR was performed a second time for about 7 to 11 cycles using a sample-barcoded 5' primer and a J-beta primer mix. From the 5' RACE reads, TCRdb called clonotypes with MiXCR, one entry per CDR3 protein. The sample records hundreds of thousands of distinct CDR3 sequences, under 25% being singletons. Sequencing used blood. The receptors derive from a man between 65 and 85 years old in good health.

This clonotype was counted a few times. This chain connects TRBV7-6 to TRBJ2-2, with 7 bases that match TRBD2. The CDR3 contains 14 residues. The V segment lost 6 bases and the J segment 7 bases; nucleotides outside the gene matches: 8. CDR1 is SGHVS, CDR2 FNYEAQ, per germline. CDR3: CASSPRDYFGELFF. Written as DNA, the CDR3 is TGTGCCAGCAGTCCAAGGGACTATTTCGGGGAGCTGTTTTTT.

This clonotype showed up just a few times. V usage is TRBV29-1 and J usage is TRBJ1-1; perhaps TRBD1 as D (6 bases). The germline V gene encodes CDR1 SQVTM and CDR2 ANQGSEA. The CDR3 has 14 residues. The ends were cut back, 0 bases at V and 5 bases at J, with 13 bases in the middle. CDR3 in DNA: TGCAGCGTTGAAGAGCTAGGACAGCGTACTGAAGCTTTCTTT. Translating gives CSVEELGQRTEAFF.

This clonotype was seen a few times. The chain combines TRBV20-1 with TRBJ1-5, with 7 bases identical to TRBD1. V gave up 0 bases and J gave up 3 bases; unmatched junction bases: 5. The germline gives CDR1 DFQATT, CDR2 SNEGSKA (reference sequence). CDR3 length: 15 residues. The CDR3 protein is CSARDPQGDNQPQHF. In DNA, the CDR3 is TGCAGTGCTAGAGATCCCCAGGGGGACAATCAGCCCCAGCATTTT.

This clonotype was seen only a few times. The V gene is TRBV10-3, the J gene TRBJ1-5; D gene unclear. Trimming shortened V by 0 bases and J by 6 bases, and 12 bases separated the two germline ends. The germline V gene has CDR1 ENHRY and CDR2 SYGVKD. This CDR3 is built from 15 residues. CDR3 DNA sequence: TGTGCCATCAGTGAGTCGATTGAGGCCGTTCAGCCCCAGCATTTT. This sequence encodes CAISESIEAVQPQHF.

The sample holds a few counts of this clonotype. The V call is TRBV6-1, the J call TRBJ2-5; 7 nucleotides agree with TRBD1. With the DNA end fitting TRBJ2-7 better, the J assignment may be wrong. There are 15 residues in the CDR3. Germline V CDR1 and CDR2: MNHNS, SASEGT. CDR3 bases: TGTGCCAGCCTTTCGACAGGGTCAAAAACCTACGAGCAGTACTTC. Amino acid sequence: CASLSTGSKTYEQYF.